This T cell receptor beta chain stems from a study of long-term antiretroviral therapy in people with HIV (dated by TCRdb to between 2022 and 2023). General notes on the study: The earliest samples were collected approximately a decade before the 2015 WHO recommendation for immediate ART, a period when ART was typically delayed until CD4 counts fell. A retrospective serial study tested whether ART initiation and durable HIV suppression were associated with changes in peripheral blood TRB repertoire composition and diversity. About 40% of the roughly 30 participants with HIV were female. From some 27 adults with confirmed HIV infection, the cohort provided roughly 200 cryopreserved PBMC samples, gathered serially across a mean of approximately six years (range 1-12). Test extractions of a monoclonal T-cell line alongside some 36 polyclonal samples showed no cross-contamination during QIAcube processing.

Results and caveats for the whole study, not just this receptor: Inferences about post-ART repertoire changes were limited because no data were available on ART adherence, viral resistance or therapy changes. A significant increase in TRB diversity was found to be associated with ART initiation, although TRB diversity was observed to remain significantly below that of transplant donor controls even after long-term ART. Because PBMC availability was limited, only the TCR beta chain was sequenced, with no alpha chain pairing. The samples span the years 2004 to 2017, and the ART regimens used may be less effective than current regimens. Because pre-ART samples had limited cell numbers, unsorted PBMC were profiled rather than sorted CD4+ and CD8+ T cells. HIV repertoires had narrower CDR3 length ranges than controls, and the network structure suggested an antigen-experienced repertoire that shifted only slightly toward naive after ART. Expanded TRB clones identified before ART initiation dominated the repertoire across all time points, though the dominance fluctuated and decreased in many PLHIV after ART.

Sequencing of the TRB variable region was done with the immunoSEQ hsTCRB v3.0 assay at survey level resolution. The targeted TRB sequencing depth was about 40,000-50,000 T-cell genomes per sample. Pooled TRB libraries were sequenced on an Illumina MiSeq with a v3 150-cycle kit. The authors' analysis ran thus. Repertoire analysis was performed in R inside a reproducible Nextflow workflow that covered QC, data transformation and analysis. LymphoSeq2, an R package for exploring AIRR-Seq data, was used to implement custom analyses. A handful of samples that produced fewer than 5000 total TRB sequences were removed, so 150 to 200 HIV repertoires were analyzed. Among the roughly 200 retained HIV repertoires, fewer than 65 were collected before ART initiation and 120 to 130 after ART initiation. Repertoires were downsampled to 5000 TRB nucleotide sequences, and summary statistics were averaged over 100 downsampling iterations. The analysis kept only TRB sequences whose CDR3 regions were at least seven amino acids long. A Shannon entropy-derived clonality score and the Gini coefficient were used to measure diversity. In repertoire networks, the top 5000 CDR3 amino acid sequences were linked whenever an edit distance of one separated two sequences. Antigen specificity groups and MHC restriction were predicted for TRB CDR3 amino acid sequences with GLIPH2. To flag known associations with CMV, EBV, HIV or tissue antigens, CDR3 amino acid sequences were compared against VDJdb and McPAS-TCR. Pre-ART, post-ART and control groups were compared with Wilcoxon signed-rank tests and Holm-Bonferroni correction. TCRdb limited this immuneACCESS table to in-frame rearrangements with V and J called. A share of clones is missing; checked studies link under half to unresolved V genes, and the rest is unexplained. V and J calls and clone size are those listed in that table; D and trimming were worked out from the DNA. This sample lists fewer than 35,000 clones; approximately 78% were detected once. Jointly, the top ten make up about 14% of the sample.

Reading from cysteine to phenylalanine, the CDR3 counts 16 amino acids. Of the read, only the CDR3 DNA is kept; its 48 bases are in frame from base 1. V and J are truncated by 0 bases and 0 bases respectively, leaving an intervening sequence of 8 bases. The germline V gene sets CDR1 to WSHSY and CDR2 to SAAADI. To be included, a participant needed at least one PBMC sample from before ART initiation plus at least two post-ART samples. Treatment was received in the United States of America by all participants with HIV. Cryopreserved samples of roughly 0.95-10 million PBMC were thawed and washed before DNA extraction. At the time of the earliest PBMC sample, participants with HIV were aged between about 20 and 54 years. PBMC samples were contributed by each participant from 1-4 timepoints before ART initiation and 2-8 timepoints after ART initiation, with a median of 7 samples. Serial HIV viral load, CD4+ T-cell count, ART history and demographic data were obtained for every participant. Genomic DNA was extracted from unsorted PBMC with a Qiagen kit on a QIAcube, processed in batches of 12 samples.

This clone appeared once. The specificity of this receptor is unknown. Per-base quality was not reported, and no clone a single base away is much larger than it. The sequence links TRBV10-2 to TRBJ2-2; no D gene is confidently identified. This sample comprised unsorted PBMCs, obtained 2.9 years after starting antiretroviral therapy. This clonotype was obtained from a man aged 45 to 65 with HIV. The nucleotide sequence is TGCGCCAGCAGTGAGTCGAACCTTCCGAACACCGGGGAGCTGTTTTTT. Translated, it reads CASSESNLPNTGELFF.